This T cell receptor beta chain is drawn from a study of T cell responses to AZD1222 COVID-19 vaccine. Study findings and constraints: Of the AZD1222 recipients, only 5 or 6 were seropositive at baseline. Donors in the cohort were predominantly white British and more often female, and clonal diversity was possibly underestimated.

This clone was seen a handful of times. Its antigen is as yet unknown. The germline gives CDR1 SGHNT, CDR2 YYREEE (reference sequence). The V end lost 4 bases, the J end lost 1 base, and 8 bases lay between the germline ends. There are 13 residues in the CDR3. The protocol was immunoSEQ multiplex PCR, while the TCRdb copy is restricted to in-frame clones and leaves out a portion. The sample records about 100,000 clones, 90% to 95% being singletons. The rearrangement joins TRBV5-4 to TRBJ1-1; weak D call: TRBD1 (6 bases). The input for sequencing was peripheral blood, taken on day 0 of AZD1222 vaccination. This sequence was found in an adult in good health. The CDR3 spells CASSKDRNTEAFF. The DNA of the CDR3 is TGTGCCAGCAGCAAGGACAGGAACACTGAAGCTTTCTTT.